Presented here are 6 T cell receptor beta chains from one specimen sequenced in a study of T cells in Graves' hyperthyroidism and ophthalmopathy. What was amplified from RNA transcripts were TCR beta CDR3 regions. The HTBI primer set drove a first-round RT-PCR of the TCR CDR3. TCRdb recomputed calls from the multiplex PCR reads with MiXCR, one row per CDR3 protein. This sample carries roughly 840,000 distinct CDR3 sequences, roughly 37% of them seen once, and the ten largest clones take approximately 8.7%. Sequenced input: blood. The receptors derive from a man aged 18-30 years with Graves' hyperthyroidism.

The CDR3 here is CASSQDAPGTDEQYF. CDR3 DNA: TGTGCCAGCAGCCAAGACGCACCGGGAACAGACGAGCAGTACTTC. The chain combines TRBV4-2 with TRBJ2-7; weak D call: TRBD2 (5 bases). Trimming shortened V by 0 bases and J by 5 bases, and 14 bases separated the two germline ends. The CDR3 runs 15 residues. In germline, CDR1 is LGHNA, CDR2 YNFKEQ.

The J gene is TRBJ2-7, the V gene TRBV19; 9 nucleotides align to TRBD2. The CDR3 runs 15 residues. V shed 10 bases and J 4 bases; nucleotides not matched to a gene: 14. Germline V lookup: CDR1 LNHDA, CDR2 SQIVND (reference sequence). The CDR3 DNA reads TGTGCCACGACTCCAGCGGGAGGTAGTTTGTACGAGCAGTACTTC. It encodes CATTPAGGSLYEQYF.

The J gene is TRBJ2-6, the V gene TRBV9; tentatively, D is TRBD2 (7 bases). This CDR3 has 17 residues. Trimming removed 0 bases at V and 4 bases at J, with 14 bases between. Germline CDR1 reads SGDLS; CDR2 reads YYNGEE. The chain's CDR3 is CASSVEWGGGGANVLTF. The CDR3 nucleotides are TGTGCCAGCAGCGTAGAGTGGGGGGGCGGAGGGGCCAACGTCCTGACTTTC.

This clonotype turned up a few times. V is TRBV19 and J is TRBJ1-2; D is unclear. The germline V gene encodes CDR1 LNHDA and CDR2 SQIVND (reference sequence). The CDR3 consists of 14 residues. Trimming removed 7 bases from V and 3 bases from J, with 15 bases in between. The CDR3 sequence: CASKDGPHYYGYTF. In DNA, the CDR3 is TGTGCCAGTAAAGACGGACCTCATTACTATGGCTACACCTTC.

A note on this clonotype: A junction end diverges from the germline sequence, so it may reflect a read error. The V call is TRBV7-9, the J call TRBJ2-6, with a tentative D call TRBD1 (6 bases). In germline, CDR1 is SEHNR, CDR2 FQNEAQ (reference sequence). The CDR3 runs to 12 residues. The CDR3 sequence is CASSPGTITEAF. The CDR3 DNA reads TGTGCCAGCAGCCCCGGGACAATCACTGAAGCTTTC.

This clonotype was detected many times. The rearrangement links TRBV9 to TRBJ1-6; D not certain. The CDR3 totals 14 residues. Germline V gene lookup returns CDR1 SGDLS and CDR2 YYNGEE. V lost 0 bases, J lost 5 bases, and 6 bases lay in between. The CDR3 DNA sequence: TGTGCCAGCAGCGTAGATGGGGATAATTCACCCCTCCACTTT. Its translation is CASSVDGDNSPLHF.